Below, 21 T cell receptor beta chains from the same sample are listed, as sequenced in a study of Ad26.COV2.S vaccination and SARS-CoV-2 variants. Libraries were prepared by immunoSEQ multiplex PCR; TCRdb keeps only in-frame clonotypes and omits some of them. The table includes approximately 340,000 clones, roughly nine tenths detected once. The starting material was peripheral blood, obtained after recovery from COVID-19. The receptor source for this set is a human donor who had recovered from COVID-19.

J is TRBJ1-2 and V is TRBV10-3, with D possibly being TRBD1 (5 bases). Trimming removed 0 bases from V and 4 bases from J, with 18 bases in between. Per the germline V gene, CDR1 is ENHRY and CDR2 is SYGVKD. The CDR3 sequence is 17 residues long. The chain's CDR3 is CAISESTRGPKLYGYTF. The CDR3 DNA sequence: TGTGCCATCAGTGAGTCGACGAGGGGACCCAAACTCTATGGCTACACCTTC.

The rearrangement links TRBV6-1 to TRBJ1-3; no reliable D call. The CDR3 has 13 amino acids. CDR1 and CDR2 (germline): MNHNS, SASEGT. The V and J ends lost 1 base and 7 bases respectively, with 8 bases between them. The CDR3 loop reads CASSEGPGNTIYF. Here the CDR3 DNA reads TGTGCCAGCAGTGAAGGACCGGGCAACACCATATATTTT.

V usage is TRBV25-1 and J usage is TRBJ1-1; 8 positions match TRBD1. In germline, CDR1 is MGHDK, CDR2 SYGVNS. This CDR3 is 15 amino acids long. V lost 3 bases, J lost 0 bases, and 3 bases stayed unmatched. The CDR3 nucleotides read TGTGCCAGCAGTGAGGGGACAGGAATGAACACTGAAGCTTTCTTT. The encoded protein is CASSEGTGMNTEAFF.

The chain has TRBV20-1 and TRBJ2-3; no definite D call. This CDR3 spans 13 amino acids. Germline CDR1 DFQATT, CDR2 SNEGSKA (reference sequence). V gave up 3 bases and J gave up 3 bases, with 10 bases separating them. The CDR3 here is CSASGGRTDTQYF. As DNA, the CDR3 is TGCAGTGCTAGTGGCGGACGGACAGATACGCAGTATTTT.

The chain has TRBV9 and TRBJ2-7; 8 nucleotides agree with TRBD2. Germline V gene data show CDR1 as SGDLS and CDR2 as YYNGEE. With V trimmed by 3 bases and J by 3 bases, 11 bases remained unmatched. CDR3 length: 16 amino acids. For the CDR3, the DNA is TGTGCCAGCAGCGGACAAGCCGGAGCGGGGGTCTACGAGCAGTACTTC. Translation: CASSGQAGAGVYEQYF.

The J gene is TRBJ1-2, the V gene TRBV20-1; possible D gene TRBD1, 6 bases. With 6 bases removed from V and 12 bases from J, the gap between germline ends came to 17 bases. Germline CDR1 and CDR2: DFQATT and SNEGSKA (reference sequence). This CDR3 is built from 11 residues. The CDR3 is CSATRDIGNTF. As DNA, the CDR3 is TGCAGTGCCACCCGGGACATTGGAAACACCTTC.

The chain has TRBV9 and TRBJ2-2; 7 bases are a match to TRBD2. The CDR3 sequence is 13 residues long. Per the germline V gene, CDR1 is SGDLS and CDR2 is YYNGEE. After removal of 5 bases from V and 5 bases from J, the junction contained 3 bases not matched to a gene. CDR3 DNA sequence: TGTGCCAGCAGACGCGGGGGAACCGGGGAGCTGTTTTTT. As protein: CASRRGGTGELFF.

The chain has TRBV5-4 and TRBJ2-7, with 12 positions matching TRBD2. Germline V gene sequence: CDR1 SGHNT, CDR2 YYREEE (reference sequence). The V segment lost 0 bases and the J segment 6 bases; nucleotides outside the gene matches: 7. The CDR3 has 16 amino acids. The CDR3 is CASSLGASGGAAEQYF. CDR3 DNA sequence: TGTGCCAGCAGCTTGGGGGCTAGCGGGGGGGCCGCCGAGCAGTACTTC. Together with reference TRBV5-4 and TRBJ2-7, the CDR3 gives the full variable domain: ETGVTQSPTHLIKTRGQQVTLRCSSQSGHNTVSWYQQALGQGPQFIFQYYREEENGRGNFPPRFSGLQFPNYSSELNVNALELDDSALYLCASSLGASGGAAEQYFGPGTRLTVT.

The chain combines TRBV6-6 with TRBJ2-5, with TRBD2 identical over 7 bases. The germline CDR1 and CDR2 sequences are MNHNY and SVGAGI (reference sequence). The CDR3 extends over 14 amino acids. V was clipped by 0 bases and J by 9 bases; unmatched bases: 7. The DNA for the CDR3 is TGTGCCAGCAGTTACTCGGGCCTAGCGGAGGCCCAGTACTTC. This sequence encodes CASSYSGLAEAQYF.

V is TRBV7-3 and J is TRBJ2-2; TRBD1 agrees at 11 bases. This CDR3 contains 16 residues. V dropped 5 bases and J dropped 5; count of bases not matched to a gene: 7. Germline lookup yields CDR1 SGHTA and CDR2 FQGTGA. The CDR3 region has the DNA TGTGCCAGCAGCCACAGGACAGGGGGCATGACCGGGGAGCTGTTTTTT. Translated, it gives CASSHRTGGMTGELFF.

CDR3 in amino acids: CASSLGGRGGPLSGNTIYF. Here the CDR3 DNA reads TGTGCCAGCAGCTTAGGAGGTAGGGGGGGACCCCTCTCTGGAAACACCATATATTTT. This sequence joins TRBV11-2 and TRBJ1-3; TRBD1 might be the D (6 bases). V gave up 1 base and J gave up 0 bases, with 19 bases separating them. This CDR3 spans 19 amino acids. Germline CDR1 reads SGHAT; CDR2 reads FQNNGV.

This rearrangement joins TRBV12-3 or TRBV12-4 to TRBJ2-2; perhaps TRBD1 as D (6 bases). CDR3 size: 13 residues. V lost 7 bases and J 5 bases, leaving 11 bases between the germline ends. CDR3 residues: CASKDRRTGELFF. The CDR3 bases are TGTGCCAGCAAAGACAGGAGAACCGGGGAGCTGTTTTTT.

The rearrangement links TRBV19 to TRBJ2-6; 7 nucleotides align to TRBD1. Trimming removed 2 bases from V and 1 base from J; junction bases left unmatched: 20. Germline V gene data show CDR1 as LNHDA and CDR2 as SQIVND (reference sequence). There are 22 residues in the CDR3. The CDR3 loop is CASSIKILARDSHFSGANVLTF. CDR3 in DNA: TGTGCCAGTAGTATAAAAATTCTCGCCCGGGACAGTCACTTTTCTGGGGCCAACGTCCTGACTTTC.

This clone was detected once. The V and J genes are TRBV28 and TRBJ2-6; no firm D call. Trimming shortened V by 7 bases and J by 0 bases, and 4 bases separated the two germline ends. Germline CDR1 is MDHEN and CDR2 is SYDVKM. This CDR3 spans 13 amino acids. DNA of the CDR3: TGTGCCAGCACCCCCTCTGGGGCCAACGTCCTGACTTTC. Translating gives CASTPSGANVLTF.

This chain uses TRBV19 with TRBJ2-5; 8 bases are shared with TRBD1. J was trimmed by 5 bases and V by 7 bases; bases with no gene match: 9. The CDR3 consists of 14 residues. Germline V CDR1 and CDR2: LNHDA, SQIVND (reference sequence). The DNA for the CDR3 is TGTGCCAGTAAAACAGGGGGTCCCGTGGAGACCCAGTACTTC. Protein sequence: CASKTGGPVETQYF.

The V and J genes are TRBV5-6 and TRBJ2-7; D is uncertain. The CDR3 sequence is 12 residues long. Germline V lookup: CDR1 SGHDT, CDR2 YYEEEE. V lost 3 bases and J lost 2, with 6 bases in between. The CDR3: CASSSTTYEQYF. CDR3 DNA: TGTGCCAGCAGCTCTACGACCTACGAGCAGTACTTC.

The table lists this clone with a count of one. V gene TRBV7-6 combines with J gene TRBJ1-5; no reliable D call. Between the trimmed V and J ends, which lost 4 bases and 7 bases, there was a span of 8 bases. CDR3 length: 12 amino acids. Germline lookup yields CDR1 SGHVS and CDR2 FNYEAQ. The CDR3 sequence: CASSYFNQPQHF. CDR3 DNA sequence: TGTGCCAGCAGCTATTTTAACCAGCCCCAGCATTTT.

The rearrangement uses TRBV21-1 and TRBJ1-2. TRBV21-1 is an annotated pseudogene. The CDR3 runs 16 residues. The CDR3, as DNA: TGTGCCAGCAGCAAAGTTGAGGGACTATTAAGCTATGGCTACACCTTC. As protein: CASSKVEGLLSYGYTF.

V and J are TRBV27 and TRBJ2-1, with 8 bases fitting TRBD1. The junction had 10 bases not matched to a gene; V was cut back by 6 bases and J by 9 bases. This CDR3 has 14 residues. Germline V gene lookup returns CDR1 MNHEY and CDR2 SMNVEV (reference sequence). The CDR3 DNA is TGTGCCAGCAGCCCGGGACAGGTCTTAAGTGAGCAGTTCTTC. Its protein product is CASSPGQVLSEQFF.

In nucleotides, the CDR3 is TGCGCCAGCAGCCAAGAGGGGACTGAGCACAATGAGCAGTTCTTC. Translated: CASSQEGTEHNEQFF. This chain links TRBV4-3 with TRBJ2-1; D is perhaps TRBD2 (6 bases). The V gene lost 0 bases and the J gene lost 5 bases, with 11 bases spanning the gap. Germline V gene lookup returns CDR1 LGHNA and CDR2 YSLEER. The CDR3 extends over 15 amino acids.

This clone was seen a single time. This rearrangement joins TRBV13 to TRBJ1-4, with 7 bases aligning to TRBD1. V lost 5 bases and J lost 8; bases outside the gene matches: 8. CDR1 is PRHDT, CDR2 FYEKMQ, per germline (reference sequence). The CDR3 extends over 14 amino acids. CDR3 sequence: CASSPRGQDEKLFF. The CDR3, as DNA: TGTGCCAGCAGCCCGAGGGGGCAGGACGAAAAACTGTTTTTT.